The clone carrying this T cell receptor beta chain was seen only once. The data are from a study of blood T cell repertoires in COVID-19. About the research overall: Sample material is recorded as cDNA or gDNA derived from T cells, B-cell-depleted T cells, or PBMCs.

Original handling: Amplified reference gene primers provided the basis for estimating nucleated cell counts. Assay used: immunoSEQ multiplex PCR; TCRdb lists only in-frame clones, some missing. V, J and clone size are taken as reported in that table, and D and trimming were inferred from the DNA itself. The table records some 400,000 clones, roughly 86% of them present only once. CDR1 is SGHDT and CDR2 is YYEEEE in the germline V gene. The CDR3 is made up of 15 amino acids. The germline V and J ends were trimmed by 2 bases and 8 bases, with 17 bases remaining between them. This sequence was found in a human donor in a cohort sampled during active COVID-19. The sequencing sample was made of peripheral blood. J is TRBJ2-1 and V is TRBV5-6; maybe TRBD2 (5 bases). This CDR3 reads CASSLSPSGNYEQFF. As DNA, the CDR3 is TGTGCCAGCAGCTTATCTCCGTCGGGGAATTATGAGCAGTTCTTC.